The present entry profiles one T cell receptor (beta chain) with its context. The specificity of this receptor is unknown. No much larger clone exists at a distance of one base, and base qualities are not known. Libraries were built with the immunoSEQ multiplex PCR assay. Around 92,000 TCR templates per sample were assayed by the deep sequencing platform. Genomic DNA extracted from sorted T cells was the material used for TCRbeta CDR3 sequencing. In the paper's pipeline: The R programming language was used for clonal analysis of TCRbeta CDR3 data. Unstimulated samples were compared with post-reaction CFSE-low samples to define alloreactive CD4+ and CD8+ clones. Alloreactive CD4+ clones were assigned to regulatory or non-regulatory origin by matching sequences to sorted unstimulated Treg and non-Treg repertoires. TCRdb limited this immuneACCESS table to in-frame rearrangements with V and J called. A share of clones is missing; checked studies link under half to unresolved V genes, and the rest is unexplained. That table is the source of V, J and clone size, and D and trimming were worked out from the DNA. The sample data list about 440 clones, and roughly 70% of these were observed just once. The biggest ten clones account for roughly 30% of the sample.

The sample comes from a study of siplizumab effects on memory and regulatory T cells (dated by TCRdb to about 2019). Study-wide context: Paired mixed lymphocyte reactions were run with siplizumab at approximately 0.98 ug/mL and without drug, across eight responder-stimulator pairs. The study examined how the anti-CD2 antibody siplizumab affects alloreactive T-cell subsets in allogeneic mixed lymphocyte reactions built from human PBMCs.

Mixed lymphocyte reaction cells were cocultured at 37°C for 5 to 7 days. Responder PBMCs were labelled with CFSE, stimulator PBMCs were labelled with Violet Dye, and the two were mixed at a 1:1 ratio. TCRbeta CDR3 sequencing was performed on sorted unstimulated T cells and on proliferating T cells recovered from mixed lymphocyte reactions. Fresh whole blood from around 11 HLA-typed healthy donors was used to isolate PBMCs. After the mixed lymphocyte reaction, proliferating CFSE-low responder T cells were FACS-sorted for TCR sequencing. The CDR3, from cysteine to phenylalanine, totals 15 residues. Of the read, only the CDR3 DNA is kept; its 45 bases are in frame from base 1. V trim: 4 bases; J trim: 1 base; unmatched bases: 4. In the germline V gene, CDR1 corresponds to MGHRA and CDR2 to YSYEKL. Overall study results and their limits: No functional confirmation was obtained for the suppressive function of proliferating Tregs from siplizumab cultures. Because sequences at frequencies below about 10^-5 were poorly captured, only a minor fraction of alloreactive clones could be mapped back to unstimulated subsets. Roughly 80-96% of proliferating CD4+ or CD8+ clones could not be assigned a naive or memory phenotype. Greater diversity appeared to be present in unstimulated naive T cells than in memory T cells, and a substantial contribution to the alloresponse seemed to be made by naive cells. Of the alloreactive CD4+ clones that could be mapped, the Treg-derived share averaged roughly 73% with siplizumab compared with around 25% in control reactions. Siplizumab significantly reduced the cumulative frequency of alloreactive sequences traceable to unstimulated CD4+ memory T cells.

This clonotype originated in a human donor in good health; the cells came from an allogeneic mixed lymphocyte reaction. The source material was CFSE-low (dividing) CD8+ T cells sorted from an allogeneic mixed lymphocyte reaction. This receptor chain uses TRBV4-1 and TRBJ2-1; 7 bases in the middle match TRBD2. The bases read TGCGCCAGCAGCCGGGCGGGAGAGTCCTACAATGAGCAGTTCTTC. It is translated as CASSRAGESYNEQFF.